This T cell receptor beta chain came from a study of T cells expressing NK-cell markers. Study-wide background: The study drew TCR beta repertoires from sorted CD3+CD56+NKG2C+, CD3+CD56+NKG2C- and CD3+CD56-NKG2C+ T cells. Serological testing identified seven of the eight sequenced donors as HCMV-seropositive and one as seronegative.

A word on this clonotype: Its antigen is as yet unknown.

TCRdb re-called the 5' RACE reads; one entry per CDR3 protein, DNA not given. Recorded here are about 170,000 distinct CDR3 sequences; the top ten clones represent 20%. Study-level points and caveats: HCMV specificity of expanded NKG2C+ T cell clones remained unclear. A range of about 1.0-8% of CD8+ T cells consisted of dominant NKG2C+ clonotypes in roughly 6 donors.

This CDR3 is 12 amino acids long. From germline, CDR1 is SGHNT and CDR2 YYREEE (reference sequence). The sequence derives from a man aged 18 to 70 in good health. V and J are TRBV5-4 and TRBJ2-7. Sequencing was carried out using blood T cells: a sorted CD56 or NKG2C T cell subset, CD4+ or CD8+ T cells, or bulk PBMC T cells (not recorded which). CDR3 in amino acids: CASSSTSFKQYF.